The clone carrying this TCR beta chain was recorded at least ten times. Its antigen is not known. Genomic DNA served as template for TCR beta VDJ and CDR3 profiling. TCRdb re-called the reads with MiXCR, one entry per CDR3 protein. Of hundreds of thousands of distinct CDR3 sequences listed, around 30% are singletons. All patients picked for sequencing had shown, by flow cytometry, an expansion of CD8+CD57+ cells. The study sampled blood from patients who had received no therapy. The entry originates in a study of CD8+CD57+ T cells in acquired aplastic anemia. Study summary: Each DNA sample taken from sorted CD4+ and CD8+ cells came to 2.5 to 4 ug on average.

V was cut by 3 bases and J by 4 bases, with 12 bases left in between. The CDR3 contains 13 residues. Germline CDR1 DFQATT, CDR2 SNEGSKA (reference sequence). Overall study results and limits: No significant patient-versus-control difference appeared in CD8+ Simpson's diversity. Under 35 was the count of CD8+ CDR3 sequences that patients shared with controls.

The source of this sequence is a human donor with aplastic anemia. This sequence joins TRBV20-1 and TRBJ1-2, with D hard to call. The sequenced material came from sorted CD4+, CD8+, or CD8+CD57+ T cells (not recorded which) from PBMCs. The CDR3 DNA reads as TGCAGTGCTAGCGGGATGAACCTCTATGGCTACACCTTC. Amino acid sequence: CSASGMNLYGYTF.